This passage covers 22 T cell receptor beta chains from one sample sequenced in a study of OX40 agonist ivuxolimab in advanced cancers. The table came from immunoSEQ multiplex PCR; TCRdb's copy has only in-frame clones and leaves some out. The table records roughly 41,000 clones, about 91% of them present only once. The material was CD4+ or CD8+ T cells sorted from blood, obtained in a trial of the OX40 agonist ivuxolimab. The receptors were gathered from an adult with an advanced solid tumor such as melanoma, head and neck, liver or kidney cancer.

The chain is built from TRBV6-5 and TRBJ1-2; D is ambiguous. The germline V gene encodes CDR1 MNHEY and CDR2 SVGAGI. The CDR3 consists of 13 residues. Between the trimmed V and J ends, which lost 2 bases and 2 bases, there was a span of 6 bases. The CDR3 here is CASSYGRNYGYTF. As DNA, the CDR3 is TGTGCCAGCAGTTACGGTCGGAACTATGGCTACACCTTC.

This clone is large (0.1 to 1%) within its sample. The gene calls are TRBV27 and TRBJ2-6; the D call may be TRBD1 or TRBD2 (5 bases each). V lost 4 bases, J lost 1 base, and 11 bases lay in between. This CDR3 comprises 16 residues. CDR1 is MNHEY and CDR2 is SMNVEV in the germline V gene (reference sequence). In nucleotides, the CDR3 is TGTGCCAGCAGTTCGGGACGCTTATCTGGGGCCAACGTCCTGACTTTC. It codes for CASSSGRLSGANVLTF.

This chain uses TRBV2 with TRBJ1-4; 7 bases line up with TRBD1. V shed 2 bases, J shed 5 bases, and the junction held 2 bases outside the gene matches. The CDR3 consists of 14 residues. Germline-derived CDR1 and CDR2 are SNHLY and FYNNEI. As DNA, the CDR3 is TGTGCCAGCAGTGAACCCAGGGGGAATGAAAAACTGTTTTTT. Protein product: CASSEPRGNEKLFF.

The rearrangement joins TRBV10-3 to TRBJ2-7; a possible D gene is TRBD1 (6 bases). Per the germline V gene, CDR1 is ENHRY and CDR2 is SYGVKD. With 8 bases removed from V and 2 bases from J, the gap between germline ends came to 10 bases. The CDR3 contains 12 residues. The CDR3 DNA reads TGTGCCATCCGGGACATAACCTACGAGCAGTACTTC. Translation: CAIRDITYEQYF.

The CDR3 loop is CASSLTVYTTDTQYF. CDR3 nucleotides: TGTGCCAGCAGTTTGACAGTCTACACCACAGATACGCAGTATTTT. The chain has TRBV28 and TRBJ2-3; D is perhaps TRBD1 (5 bases). The length of the CDR3 is 15 residues. V dropped 3 bases and J dropped 2 bases, with 12 bases sitting between them. Per the germline V gene, CDR1 is MDHEN and CDR2 is SYDVKM. Full variable domain (outside the CDR3, taken from reference TRBV28 and TRBJ2-3): DVKVTQSSRYLVKRTGEKVFLECVQDMDHENMFWYRQDPGLGLRLIYFSYDVKMKEKGDIPEGYSVSREKKERFSLILESASTNQTSMYLCASSLTVYTTDTQYFGPGTRLTVL.

There are a few counts of this clone. The chain is built from TRBV4-3 and TRBJ2-1, with 10 bases aligning to TRBD2. The CDR3 is made up of 15 amino acids. The junction had 5 bases not matched to a gene; V was cut back by 5 bases and J by 4 bases. Germline loops: CDR1 LGHNA, CDR2 YSLEER. This chain's CDR3 is CASSTGLAEYNEQFF. The CDR3 DNA sequence: TGCGCCAGCAGCACCGGACTAGCGGAATACAATGAGCAGTTCTTC.

The chain links TRBV6-6 to TRBJ2-1, with D hard to call. CDR3 length: 13 amino acids. The V gene's germline CDR1 is MNHNY and CDR2 SVGAGI (reference sequence). V was trimmed by 4 bases and J by 0 bases, leaving 4 bases between them. CDR3: CASSSNSYNEQFF. The DNA for the CDR3 is TGTGCCAGCAGTTCTAACTCCTACAATGAGCAGTTCTTC.

The chain recombines TRBV5-3 with TRBJ2-3; 7 bases align to TRBD2. TRBV5-3 is classed as an ORF, of uncertain function. J was trimmed by 2 bases and V by 10 bases; bases with no gene match: 10. The CDR3 has 14 residues. CDR3 bases: TGTGCCGGAGATCTAGCGGACCTCACAGATACGCAGTATTTT. Its translation: CAGDLADLTDTQYF.

CDR3 bases: TGTGCCAGCAGCACCAGGTCAGGGACAGGTCTTTCCTACGAGCAGTACTTC. Residues: CASSTRSGTGLSYEQYF. The chain links TRBV5-4 to TRBJ2-7, with 8 positions matching TRBD1. Germline lookup yields CDR1 SGHNT and CDR2 YYREEE (reference sequence). J lost 1 base, V lost 4 bases, and 13 bases had no gene match. This CDR3 spans 17 amino acids.

The chain employs TRBV19 and TRBJ2-7; D perhaps matches TRBD2 (6 bases). This CDR3 region has 14 residues. Germline V gene lookup returns CDR1 LNHDA and CDR2 SQIVND (reference sequence). V lost 3 bases, J lost 1 base, and 10 bases lay in between. Here the CDR3 reads CASSISGSSYEQYF. In nucleotides, the CDR3 is TGTGCCAGTAGTATCTCCGGGAGTTCCTACGAGCAGTACTTC.

J is TRBJ2-7 and V is TRBV19; D is ambiguous. This CDR3 is 15 amino acids long. Trimming cost V 3 bases and J 3 bases, with 15 bases left between them. Per germline, CDR1 LNHDA and CDR2 SQIVND (reference sequence). The CDR3 sequence is CASSIRVGPGYEQYF. The CDR3 DNA is TGTGCCAGTAGTATTCGGGTGGGCCCCGGCTACGAGCAGTACTTC. Looking up the rest from reference TRBV19 and TRBJ2-7 gives the full variable domain: DGGITQSPKYLFRKEGQNVTLSCEQNLNHDAMYWYRQDPGQGLRLIYYSQIVNDFQKGDIAEGYSVSREKKESFPLTVTSAQKNPTAFYLCASSIRVGPGYEQYFGPGTRLTVT.

V gene TRBV28 combines with J gene TRBJ2-7; TRBD2 matches 12 bases. The V segment lost 8 bases and the J segment 2 bases; nucleotides outside the gene matches: 4. Germline loops: CDR1 MDHEN, CDR2 SYDVKM. CDR3 length: 14 residues. The CDR3 here is CASGRLAGAYEQYF. The CDR3 bases are TGTGCCAGCGGGAGACTAGCGGGGGCCTACGAGCAGTACTTC.

This chain connects TRBV7-6 to TRBJ2-3; D is undetermined. The CDR3 contains 11 residues. Germline-derived CDR1 and CDR2 are SGHVS and FNYEAQ. Trimming stripped 2 bases from V and 4 bases from J, with 1 base between. CDR3 in DNA: TGTGCCAGCAGCTTATCAGATACGCAGTATTTT. This codes for CASSLSDTQYF.

The gene calls are TRBV9 and TRBJ2-6; no clear D. The CDR3 runs to 15 residues. CDR1 is SGDLS and CDR2 is YYNGEE in the germline V gene. With 4 bases removed from V and 4 bases from J, the gap between germline ends came to 12 bases. The CDR3 loop is CASSPRVSGANVLTF. CDR3 DNA: TGTGCCAGCAGCCCCCGGGTTTCCGGGGCCAACGTCCTGACTTTC.

The V gene is TRBV6-1, the J gene TRBJ2-5, with 9 nucleotides matching TRBD2. Trimming cost V 3 bases and J 4 bases; bases outside gene matches: 15. The germline V gene encodes CDR1 MNHNS and CDR2 SASEGT. The CDR3 extends over 18 amino acids. CDR3 sequence reads: CASSDFQLAGIAGETQYF. The CDR3 DNA sequence: TGTGCCAGCAGTGACTTCCAGCTAGCGGGGATTGCCGGAGAGACCCAGTACTTC.

The gene calls are TRBV7-7 and TRBJ2-1; D gene unclear. Germline V gene lookup returns CDR1 SSHAT and CDR2 FNYEAQ (reference sequence). The CDR3 contains 14 residues. With 1 base removed from V and 4 bases from J, the gap between germline ends came to 8 bases. The CDR3 bases are TGTGCCAGCAGCTTAGGCGGACCATACAATGAGCAGTTCTTC. Protein product: CASSLGGPYNEQFF.

This rearrangement joins TRBV7-9 to TRBJ1-4; D call uncertain. The CDR3 sequence is 17 residues long. Germline V gives CDR1 SEHNR, CDR2 FQNEAQ (reference sequence). V lost 5 bases to trimming and J lost 4 bases, with 20 bases between them. The CDR3 loop reads CASSTTLDGLSNEKLFF. In DNA form, the CDR3 reads TGTGCCAGCAGCACCACATTGGACGGTCTGAGTAATGAAAAACTGTTTTTT.

The chain uses TRBV20-1 and TRBJ2-5; D gene ambiguous. V lost 5 bases to trimming and J lost 5 bases, with 6 bases between them. The CDR3 is 10 residues long. CDR1 is DFQATT and CDR2 is SNEGSKA in the germline V gene (reference sequence). CDR3 DNA: TGCAGTGCTGCGAAGGAGACCCAGTACTTC. This sequence encodes CSAAKETQYF.

The chain recombines TRBV15 with TRBJ1-4; D unclear. The V and J ends lost 1 base and 0 bases respectively, with 9 bases between them. The CDR3 contains 16 residues. The V gene's germline CDR1 is LNHNV and CDR2 YYDKDF (reference sequence). The CDR3 loop is CATSRAPFATNEKLFF. The CDR3 DNA sequence: TGTGCCACCAGCAGAGCTCCATTTGCAACTAATGAAAAACTGTTTTTT.

V gene TRBV30 combines with J gene TRBJ1-4; TRBD1 might be the D (5 bases). Trimming stripped 8 bases from V and 7 bases from J, with 17 bases between. CDR1 and CDR2 (germline): GTSNPN, SVGIG (reference sequence). The CDR3 contains 13 residues. In DNA, the CDR3 is TGTGCCGGTGCGGGGGAGGTATCTGAAAAACTGTTTTTT. Its protein is CAGAGEVSEKLFF.

V is TRBV7-6 and J is TRBJ2-1; possible D gene TRBD1, 5 bases. The V gene's germline CDR1 is SGHVS and CDR2 FNYEAQ. The V end was cut by 0 bases, the J end by 8 bases, with 17 bases between. This CDR3 comprises 16 residues. In nucleotides, the CDR3 is TGTGCCAGCAGCTTAGCCTCAGCGTTCAGGGCTCATGAGCAGTTCTTC. It codes for CASSLASAFRAHEQFF.

The rearrangement uses TRBV7-9 and TRBJ2-1; TRBD2 might be the D (6 bases). Trimming took off 0 bases at V and 10 bases at J, with 22 bases between the two ends. The germline CDR1 and CDR2 sequences are SEHNR and FQNEAQ (reference sequence). The CDR3 has 17 residues. This CDR3 reads CASSLAMAGRTGGEQFF. The DNA for the CDR3 is TGTGCCAGCAGCTTAGCAATGGCGGGGAGGACGGGCGGGGAGCAGTTCTTC.